Given below is one T cell receptor beta chain in context. This clone's antigen is unknown. Base quality data are lacking; no much larger clone is found one base away. Spanning cysteine to phenylalanine, the CDR3 consists of 13 amino acids. Only CDR3 DNA remains: 39 bases, in frame from the first base. V is reduced by 6 bases and J by 1 base, leaving a spacing of 8 bases between them. Looking up the germline V gene yields CDR1 SGHTA and CDR2 FQGNSA. Each collaborating institution followed its own protocols to collect whole blood in K2EDTA tubes. For TCRbeta analysis, collaborators shipped samples in one of three forms: frozen whole blood, isolated PBMCs, or DNA extracted from either of those sample types. These data come from a study of blood T cell repertoires in COVID-19 (dated by TCRdb to 2018 to 2021). For context, the study as a whole: The collaborator samples originated in the United States, Italy and Spain and spanned the acute and convalescent phases of COVID-19. Samples were obtained from the ongoing ImmuneRACE study (first 160 participants) and from over 1,000 subjects provided by 6 global collaborators. The prospective study material was composed of cDNA or gDNA derived from T cells, B-cell-depleted T cells, or PBMCs. The sample metadata nearly always contained a de-identified subject ID, COVID-19 status, age in years and sex. Where available, HLA class I and class II types were taken from metadata supplied by the sample provider and were not determined by assay-based typing. The repertoires were released in a freely available public database meant as a resource for research on the immune response to SARS-CoV-2. Subjects who had been exposed to COVID-19, were actively infected with it, or had recovered from it provided the deeply sampled blood TCRbeta repertoires that made up the dataset. Study-wide findings and limitations: Clinical and demographic metadata were provided uncurated, with the amount varying by source and participant.

The immunoSEQ Assay, a bias-controlled multiplex PCR, was used to amplify TCRbeta CDR3 regions from genomic DNA. The authors processed their data as follows. Within the assay, amplification of reference gene primers was used to estimate how many nucleated cells each sample contained. To quantify the absolute abundance of each unique TCRbeta CDR3 rearrangement, sequence reads were collapsed and filtered. Productive Simpson clonality was computed per sample as the square root of Simpson's diversity index over productive rearrangements. Here the immuneACCESS table is served through TCRdb, limited to in-frame sequences with V and J called. Missing clones are a known gap in these copies; in checked studies unresolved V genes cover under half, and the rest lacks a known reason. V and J calls and clone size are those listed in that table; D and trimming were worked out from the DNA. The sample table holds approximately 210,000 clones, of which 88% were seen once. The ten largest clonotypes hold over 1.5% of the sample.

The TCR sequence derives from a man aged 65-85 years with acute or convalescent COVID-19. Sample: peripheral blood. The chain is encoded by TRBV7-2 joined to TRBJ2-3, with an unclear D gene assignment. Here the CDR3 is given as CASSSSGTDTQYF. Read as DNA, the sequence is TGTGCCAGCAGTTCTAGTGGCACAGATACGCAGTATTTT.